Listed below are T cell receptor beta chains from one sample, sequenced in a study of shared clonotypes between healthy human individuals. Clones were read by immunoSEQ multiplex PCR, and TCRdb kept only the in-frame ones, dropping some. The table has around 2.5 million clones, roughly 93% seen once. Sequencing was done on a sample of naive CD4+ T cells from PBMCs. These receptors were collected from a man between 18 and 29 years old in good health. Some clones in this sample may be carry-over from other donors' samples. Each CDR3 is given with its conserved first and last residue. A D gene is named only where the DNA matches it firmly. Size is omitted from some rows. Given values are once, few, many or a class for expanded clones.

>TRBV7-9|NA|once|TRBJ1-1
TGTGCCAGCAGAACAGGGTGGAACACTGAAGCTTTCTTT
CASRTGWNTEAFF
>TRBV19|NA|NA|TRBJ2-6
TGTGCCAGTAAGGATCTTACGGGGGCCAACGTCCTGACTTTC
CASKDLTGANVLTF
>TRBV4-1|NA|NA|TRBJ2-7
TGCGCCAGCAGCATCGACAGCACCTACGAGCAGTACTTC
CASSIDSTYEQYF
>TRBV28|TRBD1|NA|TRBJ1-4
TGTGCCAGCAGTTCCAGGGACAGGGGATGGGAAAAACTGTTTTTT
CASSSRDRGWEKLFF
>TRBV7-8|NA|NA|TRBJ2-2
TGTGCCAGCAGCTCAACTAAGGACAGAAGAACCGGGGAGCTGTTTTTT
CASSSTKDRRTGELFF
>TRBV2|NA|NA|TRBJ2-7
TGTGCCAGCAGTCGAAGCTCCTACGAGCAGTACTTC
CASSRSSYEQYF
>TRBV19|NA|NA|TRBJ2-3
TGTGCCAGCCGTTTAGTTGATAGCACAGATACGCAGTATTTT
CASRLVDSTDTQYF
>TRBV11-3|NA|NA|TRBJ2-3
TGTGCCAGCAGCTTAGAGAGAGATACGCAGTATTTT
CASSLERDTQYF
>TRBV27|NA|NA|TRBJ1-1
TGTGCCAGCAGTTTAATATCCGGGAGGGCCACTGAAGCTTTCTTT
CASSLISGRATEAFF
>TRBV7-6|TRBD2|NA|TRBJ2-1
TGTGCCAGCAGCTCGGGACTAGCGGGGCGGGGTGAGCAGTTCTTC
CASSSGLAGRGEQFF
>TRBV18|NA|NA|TRBJ2-7
TGTGCCAGCTCCTACCTTAGCGTGAGCTCCTACGAGCAGTACTTC
CASSYLSVSSYEQYF
>TRBV29-1|NA|NA|TRBJ2-2
TGCAGCGTCCGTGGTTGGAACACCGGGGAGCTGTTTTTT
CSVRGWNTGELFF
>TRBV9|NA|NA|TRBJ2-5
TGTGCCAGCAGCGTGGACAGCCGCCGGGAGACCCAGTACTTC
CASSVDSRRETQYF
>TRBV5-1|NA|NA|TRBJ1-1
TGCGCCAGCAGCTTCCGGCAGGGGCACACTGAAGCTTTCTTT
CASSFRQGHTEAFF
>TRBV27|TRBD2|NA|TRBJ2-7
TGTGCCAGCAGTTTCCTAGCGGGGACTTACGAGCAGTACTTC
CASSFLAGTYEQYF
>TRBV5-4|TRBD1|NA|TRBJ2-5
TGTGCCAGCAGCTTTTCTGGGACAGGACAAGAGACCCAGTACTTC
CASSFSGTGQETQYF
>TRBV6-5|TRBD1|NA|TRBJ2-7
TGTGCCAGCAGGCACAGGGGTTACGAGCAGTACTTC
CASRHRGYEQYF
>TRBV7-9|TRBD1|once|TRBJ1-5
TGTGCCAGCAGCCACCAGACAGGGGGAAGCAATCAGCCCCAGCATTTT
CASSHQTGGSNQPQHF
>TRBV4-3|NA|NA|TRBJ2-1
TGCGCCAGCAGCCAAGAATCCTCAGGGTTATCCGATGAGCAGTTCTTC
CASSQESSGLSDEQFF
>TRBV5-4|TRBD1|NA|TRBJ1-2
TGTGCCAGCAGCCTCCCGACAGGGTTAAACTATGGCTACACCTTC
CASSLPTGLNYGYTF
>TRBV6-6|TRBD1|NA|TRBJ1-5
TGTGCCAGCAGTCCCCCGGGGGGACAGGGTAATCAGCCCCAGCATTTT
CASSPPGGQGNQPQHF
>TRBV7-2|NA|NA|TRBJ2-5
TGTGCCAGCAGCTTAGGGGCTTCTTTGCGGTCGATGGAGACCCAGTACTTC
CASSLGASLRSMETQYF
>TRBV30|NA|NA|TRBJ1-5
TGTGCCTGGAGCCCTTGGCCCGGGGGGGAGCCCCAGCATTTT
CAWSPWPGGEPQHF
>TRBV2|TRBD2|NA|TRBJ2-3
TGTGCCAGCAGTGTTGAGCGGGAGGCAGGCACAGATACGCAGTATTTT
CASSVEREAGTDTQYF
>TRBV2|NA|NA|TRBJ1-1
TGTGCCAGCAGTGAAGACGGTGTAGGGAGGACGAACACTGAAGCTTTCTTT
CASSEDGVGRTNTEAFF
>TRBV28|NA|NA|TRBJ2-5
TGTGCCAGCAGTGTTAGATTCCTAGGTCCGGAGACCCAGTACTTC
CASSVRFLGPETQYF
>TRBV7-2|NA|NA|TRBJ1-5
TGTGCCAGCAGCCTAAGTCTAACAGGTAGCAATCAGCCCCAGCATTTT
CASSLSLTGSNQPQHF
>TRBV28|TRBD1|NA|TRBJ1-5
TGTGCCAGCAAGGAGGGACAGGGACTCAATCAGCCCCAGCATTTT
CASKEGQGLNQPQHF
>TRBV5-8|NA|NA|TRBJ2-1
TGTGCCAGCAGCTTGTTCCCCATGGGGGGCAATGAGCAGTTCTTC
CASSLFPMGGNEQFF
>TRBV5-4|TRBD1|NA|TRBJ1-6
TGTGCCAGCAGCCCTGGCAGGGGGTCCTTATCACCCCTCCACTTT
CASSPGRGSLSPLHF
>TRBV29-1|TRBD1|NA|TRBJ2-1
TGCAGCGTTGGCCGGGACAGGGGTTACAATGAGCAGTTCTTC
CSVGRDRGYNEQFF
>TRBV4-1|NA|NA|TRBJ2-7
TGCGCCAGCAGCGGGCCAAACGGCTACGAGCAGTACTTC
CASSGPNGYEQYF
>TRBV5-4|NA|NA|TRBJ1-1
TGTGCCAGCAGCCAGACCCAGACAGGTAACACCGAAGCTTTCTTT
CASSQTQTGNTEAFF
>TRBV27|NA|NA|TRBJ1-3
TGTGCCAGCAGTCCTGACCTGGTTGGGATGCAAACTGGAAACACCATATATTTT
CASSPDLVGMQTGNTIYF
>TRBV5-1|TRBD1|NA|TRBJ1-2
TGCGCCAGCAGCTCCGGACAGGTGTACTATGGCTACACCTTC
CASSSGQVYYGYTF
>TRBV2|NA|NA|TRBJ2-4
TGTGCCAGCAGGGACAGACAGGCCAAAAACATTCAGTACTTC
CASRDRQAKNIQYF
>TRBV19|NA|NA|TRBJ2-5
TGTGCCAGTAGTATGGTCTACCTCGACGCAGAGACCCAGTACTTC
CASSMVYLDAETQYF
>TRBV2|NA|NA|TRBJ2-5
TGTGCCAGCAGCCCCAGGGAGACCCAGTACTTC
CASSPRETQYF
>TRBV7-2|NA|NA|TRBJ2-7
TGTGCCAGCAGCTTAGCGGACTCCTACGAGCAGTACTTC
CASSLADSYEQYF
>TRBV28|TRBD1|NA|TRBJ1-2
TGTGCCAGCAGTTTATTGGGCAGGGGGCTGAGTCGAGGCTACACCTTC
CASSLLGRGLSRGYTF
>TRBV5-1|NA|NA|TRBJ2-5
TGCGCCAGCAGCTTGGTAGAAGAGACCCAGTACTTC
CASSLVEETQYF
>TRBV5-6|NA|once|TRBJ1-3
TGTGCCAGCAGCTTATACTCTGGAAACACCATATATTTT
CASSLYSGNTIYF
>TRBV28|TRBD1|NA|TRBJ2-7
TGTGCCAGCAGCCTTCCCGGACAGGGCTACGAGCAGTACTTC
CASSLPGQGYEQYF
>TRBV7-8|NA|NA|TRBJ2-3
TGTGCCAGCAGCCAGACCGGGAGTCGGACAGATACGCAGTATTTT
CASSQTGSRTDTQYF
>TRBV5-1|NA|NA|TRBJ2-5
TGCGCCAGCAGCTTGTGGGTCAGGGTAAAGGGCCAAGAGACCCAGTACTTC
CASSLWVRVKGQETQYF
>TRBV28|TRBD1|NA|TRBJ2-7
TGTGCCAGCAGTTCCCTGTCCGGGACAGGGGACGAGCAGTACTTC
CASSSLSGTGDEQYF